The 19 T cell receptor beta chains reported below all come from one sample, sequenced in a study of beta chain features in type 1 diabetes. Expressed TCRB transcripts were sequenced because the entire RNA isolate underwent reverse transcription. Produced via immunoSEQ multiplex PCR; TCRdb's table is partial and in-frame only. The sample shows roughly 53,000 clones, 42% of them seen only once. Study-wide findings and caveats: There was a moderate but significant shortening of TCRB CDR3s in all four CD4+ subsets of Type 1 diabetes patients.

The antigens of these receptors remain unknown. The sequencing sample was made of Tregs from blood. All receptors derive from a man aged 25 to 40 with type 1 diabetes.

J is TRBJ2-7 and V is TRBV7-2; tentative D call: TRBD1 (6 bases). This CDR3 comprises 15 residues. The germline gives CDR1 SGHTA, CDR2 FQGNSA. The V end lost 1 base, the J end lost 3 bases, and 13 bases lay between the germline ends. The CDR3 coding sequence is TGTGCCAGCAGCTTAGAGGGTGGCAGGGGCTACGAGCAGTACTTC. This encodes CASSLEGGRGYEQYF.

The chain has TRBV28 and TRBJ1-5; 8 nucleotides agree with TRBD1. Trimming removed 8 bases from V and 6 bases from J; junction bases left unmatched: 12. This CDR3 contains 15 residues. Per the germline V gene, CDR1 is MDHEN and CDR2 is SYDVKM. CDR3 DNA: TGTGCCAGCTCGGGCCTACAGGGGGACACTCAGCCCCAGCATTTT. It specifies CASSGLQGDTQPQHF.

The V and J genes are TRBV5-1 and TRBJ1-1, with TRBD1 matching 11 bases. CDR1 and CDR2 (germline): SGHRS, YFSETQ. V shed 4 bases and J 11 bases; nucleotides not matched to a gene: 4. The CDR3 has 12 residues. The CDR3 spells CASSRTGGEAFF. CDR3 coding DNA: TGCGCCAGCAGCCGGACAGGGGGCGAGGCTTTCTTT.

This rearrangement joins TRBV4-3 to TRBJ1-5, with D perhaps TRBD1 (6 bases). The germline CDR1 and CDR2 sequences are LGHNA and YSLEER. The CDR3 has 15 residues. V was shortened by 1 base and J by 5 bases, with 12 bases between the two germline ends. For the CDR3, the DNA is TGCGCCAGCAGCCAAGGGCTTCAGGGGCATCAGCCCCAGCATTTT. Protein product: CASSQGLQGHQPQHF.

This clone was seen more than once but under ten times. The chain couples TRBV6-5 to TRBJ1-5; the match to TRBD1 covers 10 bases. CDR1 is MNHEY and CDR2 is SVGAGI in the germline V gene. This CDR3 comprises 15 residues. After removal of 10 bases from V and 5 bases from J, the junction contained 11 bases not matched to a gene. CDR3 sequence: CATRQGAIGYQPQHF. The CDR3 bases are TGTGCCACCAGACAGGGGGCTATAGGGTATCAGCCCCAGCATTTT.

The V call is TRBV9, the J call TRBJ2-7, with 9 bases fitting TRBD1. The V segment lost 3 bases and the J segment 7 bases; nucleotides outside the gene matches: 5. Germline V gene sequence: CDR1 SGDLS, CDR2 YYNGEE. The CDR3 is 13 residues long. The CDR3 coding sequence is TGTGCCAGCAGCGGATCGACAGGGGGGGAGCAGTACTTC. Protein sequence: CASSGSTGGEQYF.

This clone was detected a few times. The chain couples TRBV6-1 to TRBJ2-5, with a weak D call TRBD1 (6 bases). Trimming left V 4 bases short and J 4 bases short, with 10 bases between. The CDR3 sequence is 13 residues long. Germline loops: CDR1 MNHNS, CDR2 SASEGT. The CDR3 loop reads CASSGPGAETQYF. The DNA of the CDR3 is TGTGCCAGCAGTGGGCCAGGGGCAGAGACCCAGTACTTC.

This clone was detected only a few times. This chain uses TRBV10-3 with TRBJ1-1, with TRBD1 matching 9 bases. The germline gives CDR1 ENHRY, CDR2 SYGVKD. The trim removed 5 bases at V and 3 bases at J, leaving 4 bases unmatched. This CDR3 spans 14 amino acids. Here the CDR3 reads CAISLQGAHTEAFF. The CDR3 nucleotides read TGTGCCATCAGTCTACAGGGGGCTCACACTGAAGCTTTCTTT.

The CDR3 here is CASSFRWEGRARYF. The CDR3 DNA is TGTGCCAGCTCTTTTCGGTGGGAGGGCCGAGCGCGGTATTTT. V and J are TRBV7-6 and TRBJ2-3; TRBD2 matches 7 bases. The germline gives CDR1 SGHVS, CDR2 FNYEAQ. The CDR3 runs 14 residues. With 8 bases clipped from V and 14 bases from J, the junction kept 19 bases outside the gene matches.

This clone was counted between two and nine times. The V call is TRBV18, the J call TRBJ1-2, with D perhaps TRBD1 (5 bases). Germline CDR1 and CDR2: KGHSH and LQKENI. This CDR3 spans 14 amino acids. V was clipped by 3 bases and J by 9 bases, with 17 bases between them. The CDR3 DNA sequence: TGTGCCAGCTCACCGGGTAGCCAGGGCTCAAGCTACACCTTC. Protein: CASSPGSQGSSYTF.

The rearrangement links TRBV7-3 to TRBJ2-7; maybe TRBD2 (5 bases). Germline V gene sequence: CDR1 SGHTA, CDR2 FQGTGA. This CDR3 has 15 residues. Deletions cut 5 bases from V and 0 bases from J, with 14 bases between. CDR3 protein: CASSQGPAVSYEQYF. DNA of the CDR3: TGTGCCAGCAGCCAAGGGCCAGCGGTCTCCTACGAGCAGTACTTC. Full variable domain (remainder filled in from reference TRBV7-3 and TRBJ2-7): GAGVSQTPSNKVTEKGKYVELRCDPISGHTALYWYRQSLGQGPEFLIYFQGTGAADDSGLPNDRFFAVRPEGSVSTLKIQRTERGDSAVYLCASSQGPAVSYEQYFGPGTRLTVT.

This clone was detected a few times. The V gene is TRBV7-9, the J gene TRBJ1-2, with a tentative D call TRBD1 (6 bases). The CDR3 is made up of 14 amino acids. Deletions cut 5 bases from V and 11 bases from J, with 21 bases between. Germline V gene lookup returns CDR1 SEHNR and CDR2 FQNEAQ (reference sequence). In nucleotides, the CDR3 is TGTGCCAGCAGCCGCGACCGCGACAGGAACGAGTACACCTTC. It specifies CASSRDRDRNEYTF. The full variable domain, its missing parts supplied by reference TRBV7-9 and TRBJ1-2, is DTGVSQNPRHKITKRGQNVTFRCDPISEHNRLYWYRQTLGQGPEFLTYFQNEAQLEKSRLLSDRFSAERPKGSFSTLEIQRTEQGDSAMYLCASSRDRDRNEYTFGSGTRLTVV.

J is TRBJ2-2 and V is TRBV19, with a tentative D call TRBD2 (5 bases). The CDR3 sequence is 17 residues long. Per the germline V gene, CDR1 is LNHDA and CDR2 is SQIVND (reference sequence). Trimming left V 6 bases short and J 3 bases short, with 20 bases between. CDR3 sequence: CASSQRTPYRDTGELFF. The CDR3 coding sequence is TGTGCCAGTAGCCAAAGGACTCCCTACCGGGACACCGGGGAGCTGTTTTTT.

This clone has only a few counts. This sequence joins TRBV4-1 and TRBJ2-1; D perhaps matches TRBD1 (5 bases). V shed 4 bases and J shed 7 bases, with 17 bases lying between them. CDR3 length equals 15 residues. Germline loops: CDR1 MGHRA, CDR2 YSYEKL. The CDR3 DNA follows: TGCGCCAGCAGCCCAGGGTGGTTACACCCGAATGAGCAGTTCTTC. Translating it yields CASSPGWLHPNEQFF.

This clone is labeled medium-sized. The J gene is TRBJ2-4, the V gene TRBV6-5, with a tentative D call TRBD1 (5 bases). Germline-derived CDR1 and CDR2 are MNHEY and SVGAGI. The CDR3 spans 14 residues. The V end was cut by 2 bases, the J end by 7 bases, with 12 bases between. CDR3 nucleotide sequence: TGTGCCAGCAGTTACGGGGCCGCGGCGAACATTCAGTACTTC. Translated, it gives CASSYGAAANIQYF.

The V gene is TRBV4-2, the J gene TRBJ1-2; D gene ambiguous. Germline assignment: CDR1 LGHNA and CDR2 YNFKEQ. Between the trimmed V and J ends, which lost 8 bases and 4 bases, there was a span of 20 bases. This CDR3 is 15 amino acids long. The CDR3 sequence is CASLAGIGDVYGYTF. The CDR3 coding sequence is TGTGCCAGCCTAGCGGGGATCGGGGATGTCTATGGCTACACCTTC.

This clone was picked up a small number of times. The gene calls are TRBV19 and TRBJ2-1; D is undetermined. This CDR3 has 12 amino acids. The germline V and J ends were trimmed by 1 base and 8 bases, with 6 bases remaining between them. Germline values: CDR1 LNHDA, CDR2 SQIVND (reference sequence). CDR3 DNA: TGTGCCAGTAGTATAGTTGAGGATGAGCAGTTCTTC. Protein: CASSIVEDEQFF.

CDR3: CASSPKQGVGTEAFF. CDR3 nucleotides: TGTGCCAGCTCACCCAAACAGGGAGTAGGCACTGAAGCTTTCTTT. V is TRBV18 and J is TRBJ1-1, with D perhaps matching TRBD1 (6 bases). CDR1 and CDR2 from the germline V gene are KGHSH and LQKENI. The V end lost 3 bases, the J end lost 4 bases, and 15 bases lay between the germline ends. This CDR3 has 15 amino acids.

This sequence joins TRBV2 and TRBJ2-3; D is undetermined. The germline V and J ends were trimmed by 3 bases and 2 bases, with 6 bases remaining between them. The germline V gene encodes CDR1 SNHLY and CDR2 FYNNEI. The CDR3 consists of 13 residues. The DNA for the CDR3 is TGTGCCAGCAGTGACCCGGTCACAGATACGCAGTATTTT. Translation: CASSDPVTDTQYF.